This T cell receptor (beta chain) was found in a study of glioma-infiltrating T cells after dendritic cell vaccination. J was trimmed by 6 bases and V by 5 bases; bases with no gene match: 6. This CDR3 spans 13 amino acids. Germline CDR1 is SGHRS and CDR2 is YFSETQ. Data came from immunoSEQ multiplex PCR; TCRdb stores just in-frame clones and leaves some out. The sample contains 80,000 to 95,000 clones, 85% of which appear only once. The clonotype comes from a human donor with glioblastoma. The specimen comprised blood, sampled before dendritic cell vaccination. The V gene is TRBV5-1, the J gene TRBJ2-3; 7 bases agree with TRBD1. The CDR3 nucleotides read TGCGCCAGCAGAAAGGGGGCTGAGGATACGCAGTATTTT. Protein sequence: CASRKGAEDTQYF.